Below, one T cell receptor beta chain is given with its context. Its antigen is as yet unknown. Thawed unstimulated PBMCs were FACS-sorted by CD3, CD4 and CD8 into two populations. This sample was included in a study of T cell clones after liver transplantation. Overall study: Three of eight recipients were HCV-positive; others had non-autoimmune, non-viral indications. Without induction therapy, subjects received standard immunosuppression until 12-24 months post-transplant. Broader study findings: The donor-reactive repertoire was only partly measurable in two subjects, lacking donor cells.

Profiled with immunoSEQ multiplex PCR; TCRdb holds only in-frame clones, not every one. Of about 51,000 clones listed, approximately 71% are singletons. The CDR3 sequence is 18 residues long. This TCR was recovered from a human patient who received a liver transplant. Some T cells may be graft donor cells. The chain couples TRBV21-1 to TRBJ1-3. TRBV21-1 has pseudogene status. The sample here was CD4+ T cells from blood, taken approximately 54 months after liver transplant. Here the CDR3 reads CASSTLKSLACSGNTIYF. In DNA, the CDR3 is TGTGCCAGCAGTACTCTTAAATCTCTGGCCTGCTCTGGAAACACCATATATTTT.